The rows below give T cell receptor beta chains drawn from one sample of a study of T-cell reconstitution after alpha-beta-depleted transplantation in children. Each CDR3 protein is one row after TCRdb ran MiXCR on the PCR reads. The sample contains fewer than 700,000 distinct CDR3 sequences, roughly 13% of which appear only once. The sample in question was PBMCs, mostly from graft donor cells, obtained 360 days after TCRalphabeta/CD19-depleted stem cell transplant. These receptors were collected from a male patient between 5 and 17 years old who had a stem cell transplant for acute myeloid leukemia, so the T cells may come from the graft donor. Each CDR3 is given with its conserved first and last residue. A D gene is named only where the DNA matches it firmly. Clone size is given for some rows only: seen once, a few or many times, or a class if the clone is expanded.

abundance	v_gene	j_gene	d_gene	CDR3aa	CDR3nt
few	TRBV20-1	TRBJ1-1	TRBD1	CSARGDRSNTEAFF	TGCAGTGCTAGAGGGGACAGATCGAACACTGAAGCTTTCTTT
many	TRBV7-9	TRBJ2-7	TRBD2	CASSFGTSEEQYF	TGTGCCAGCAGCTTTGGGACTAGCGAGGAGCAGTACTTC
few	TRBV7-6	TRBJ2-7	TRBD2	CASSVRLAGAYEQYF	TGTGCCAGCAGCGTCCGACTAGCGGGAGCCTACGAGCAGTACTTC
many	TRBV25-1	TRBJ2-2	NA	CASSVQWGANTGELFF	TGTGCCAGCAGTGTGCAGTGGGGGGCGAACACCGGGGAGCTGTTTTTT
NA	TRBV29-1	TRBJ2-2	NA	CSVWTNGELFF	TGCAGCGTTTGGACGAACGGGGAGCTGTTTTTT
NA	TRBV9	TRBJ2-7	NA	CASSVGDKSYEQYF	TGTGCCAGCAGCGTAGGGGACAAATCCTACGAGCAGTACTTC
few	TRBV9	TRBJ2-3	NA	CASSFRAGRDTQYF	TGTGCCAGCAGCTTCCGAGCGGGTAGGGATACGCAGTATTTT
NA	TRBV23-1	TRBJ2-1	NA	CASTEGVDGYNEQFF	TGCGCCAGCACCGAAGGGGTGGACGGCTACAATGAGCAGTTCTTC
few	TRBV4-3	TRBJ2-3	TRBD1	CASSQDARDRGLDTQYF	TGCGCCAGCAGCCAAGATGCCCGAGACAGGGGGTTAGATACGCAGTATTTT
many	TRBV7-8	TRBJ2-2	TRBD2	CASSTGTSGTGELFF	TGTGCCAGCAGCACCGGGACTAGCGGGACCGGGGAGCTGTTTTTT
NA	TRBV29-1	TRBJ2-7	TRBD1	CSVERGQGGPYEQYF	TGCAGCGTTGAGAGGGGACAGGGCGGCCCCTACGAGCAGTACTTC
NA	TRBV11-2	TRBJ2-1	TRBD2	CASSSISRGRAYNEQFF	TGTGCCAGCAGCTCAATCTCCCGCGGGAGGGCCTACAATGAGCAGTTCTTC
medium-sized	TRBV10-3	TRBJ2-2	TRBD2	CAISESWTSASAGELFF	TGTGCCATCAGTGAGTCTTGGACTAGCGCATCCGCCGGGGAGCTGTTTTTT
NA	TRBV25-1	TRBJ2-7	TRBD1	CASSLRDRGVYEQYF	TGTGCCAGCAGTCTACGGGACAGGGGGGTCTACGAGCAGTACTTC
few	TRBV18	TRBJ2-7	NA	CASSPPPHPTLYEQYF	TGTGCCAGCTCACCACCTCCGCACCCGACCTTATACGAGCAGTACTTC
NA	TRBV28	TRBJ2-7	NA	CASSPAGARSYEQYF	TGTGCCAGCAGTCCCGCAGGGGCCCGCTCCTACGAGCAGTACTTC
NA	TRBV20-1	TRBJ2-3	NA	CSARSEDSFITQYF	TGCAGTGCTCGGTCGGAGGACAGCTTCATTACGCAGTATTTT
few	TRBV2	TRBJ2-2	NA	CASSPSLRSTGELFF	TGTGCCAGCAGTCCTAGTCTTAGATCCACCGGGGAGCTGTTTTTT
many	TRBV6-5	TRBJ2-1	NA	CASSYGRSSYNEQFF	TGTGCCAGCAGTTACGGGAGAAGCTCCTACAATGAGCAGTTCTTC
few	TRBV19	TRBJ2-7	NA	CASSMRATYEQYF	TGTGCCAGTAGTATGAGGGCCACCTACGAGCAGTACTTC
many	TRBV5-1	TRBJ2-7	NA	CASSQGGVYEQYF	TGCGCCAGCAGTCAGGGCGGGGTTTACGAGCAGTACTTC
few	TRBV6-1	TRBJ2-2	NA	CASGGRLTGELFF	TGTGCCAGTGGGGGGCGGCTCACCGGGGAGCTGTTTTTT
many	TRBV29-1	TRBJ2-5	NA	CSVLIGAAVETQYF	TGCAGCGTTCTTATTGGGGCGGCGGTGGAGACCCAGTACTTC
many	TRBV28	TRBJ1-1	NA	CASSFMNWDTEAFF	TGTGCCAGCAGTTTCATGAACTGGGACACTGAAGCTTTCTTT
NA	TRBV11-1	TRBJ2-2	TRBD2	CASSPWTSGRGNTGELFF	TGTGCCAGCAGCCCTTGGACTAGCGGGAGGGGAAACACCGGGGAGCTGTTTTTT
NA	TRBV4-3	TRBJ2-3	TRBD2	CASSGPSGSNPDTQYF	TGCGCCAGCAGCGGACCTAGCGGGAGTAACCCAGATACGCAGTATTTT
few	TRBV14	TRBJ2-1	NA	CASSQDVRYNEQFF	TGTGCCAGCAGCCAAGATGTGAGGTACAATGAGCAGTTCTTC
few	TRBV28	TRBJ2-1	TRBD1	CASSFDRGGYNEQFF	TGTGCCAGCAGTTTCGACAGGGGGGGGTACAATGAGCAGTTCTTC
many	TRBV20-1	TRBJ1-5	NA	CSASSGNQPQHF	TGCAGTGCTAGCTCTGGTAACCAGCCCCAGCATTTT
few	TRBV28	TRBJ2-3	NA	CASSPFPPGADTQYF	TGTGCCAGCAGTCCCTTCCCTCCGGGGGCAGATACGCAGTATTTT
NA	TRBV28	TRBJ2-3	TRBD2	CASSSPWREGADTQYF	TGTGCCAGCAGTTCCCCCTGGCGGGAGGGGGCAGATACGCAGTATTTT
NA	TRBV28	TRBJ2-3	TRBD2	CASSPGIAGGGRTDTQYF	TGTGCCAGCAGCCCGGGAATAGCGGGAGGAGGCCGCACAGATACGCAGTATTTT
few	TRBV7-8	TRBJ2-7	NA	CASSYRLGGGPSYEQYF	TGTGCCAGCAGCTACCGCCTAGGCGGTGGTCCATCCTACGAGCAGTACTTC
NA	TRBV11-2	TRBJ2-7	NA	CASSELTPSEQYF	TGTGCCAGCAGCGAACTGACTCCCTCCGAGCAGTACTTC
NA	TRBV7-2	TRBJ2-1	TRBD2	CASSSPAGGRQFF	TGTGCCAGCAGCTCCCCAGCGGGAGGGAGGCAGTTCTTC
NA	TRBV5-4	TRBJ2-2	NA	CASSLAGTLTGELFF	TGTGCCAGCAGCTTGGCTGGGACCCTCACCGGGGAGCTGTTTTTT
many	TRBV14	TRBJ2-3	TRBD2	CASSQVSGGLTDTQYF	TGTGCCAGCAGCCAAGTTTCGGGAGGGTTGACAGATACGCAGTATTTT
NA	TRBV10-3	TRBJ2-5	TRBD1	CATQRDRVEETQYF	TGTGCCACTCAGCGGGACAGGGTTGAAGAGACCCAGTACTTC
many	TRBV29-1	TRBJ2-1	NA	CSAANVPYNEQFF	TGCAGCGCTGCGAACGTCCCGTACAATGAGCAGTTCTTC
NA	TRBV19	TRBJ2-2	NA	CASSPQGLTNTGELFF	TGTGCCAGTAGTCCACAGGGCCTGACGAACACCGGGGAGCTGTTTTTT
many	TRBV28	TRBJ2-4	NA	CASRGDGIQYF	TGTGCCAGCAGGGGGGATGGCATTCAGTACTTC
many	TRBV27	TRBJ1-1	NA	CASSSQGPYTEAFF	TGTGCCAGCAGTTCCCAGGGACCGTACACTGAAGCTTTCTTT
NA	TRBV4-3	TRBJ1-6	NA	CASSQGTVYNSPLHF	TGCGCCAGCAGCCAAGGGACAGTGTATAATTCACCCCTCCACTTT
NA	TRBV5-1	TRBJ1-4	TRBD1	CASSRGTGEKLFF	TGCGCCAGCAGCCGGGGGACAGGTGAAAAACTGTTTTTT
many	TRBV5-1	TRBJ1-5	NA	CASSLAGRSNQPQHF	TGCGCCAGCAGCTTGGCAGGGCGTAGCAATCAGCCCCAGCATTTT
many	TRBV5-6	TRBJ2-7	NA	CASSRPGLDEQYF	TGTGCCAGCAGCCGCCCGGGGCTGGACGAGCAGTACTTC
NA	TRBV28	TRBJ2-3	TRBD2	CASRAGAGGRPDTQYF	TGTGCCAGCAGGGCGGGGGCGGGAGGGCGTCCAGATACGCAGTATTTT
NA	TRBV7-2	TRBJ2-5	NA	CASSLGPSGDETQYF	TGTGCCAGCAGCTTAGGGCCCTCAGGGGATGAGACCCAGTACTTC
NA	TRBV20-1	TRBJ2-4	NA	CSASTGSLAKNIQYF	TGCAGTGCTAGTACCGGGTCCCTAGCCAAAAACATTCAGTACTTC
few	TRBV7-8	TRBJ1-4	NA	CASSLEVTLGKKLFF	TGTGCCAGCAGCTTAGAGGTGACCCTGGGTAAAAAACTGTTTTTT
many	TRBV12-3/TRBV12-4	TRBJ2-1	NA	CASSLDSTVNEQFF	TGTGCCAGCAGTTTGGACAGTACGGTGAATGAGCAGTTCTTC
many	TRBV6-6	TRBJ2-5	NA	CASSYSRQETQYF	TGTGCCAGCAGTTACTCGCGCCAAGAGACCCAGTACTTC
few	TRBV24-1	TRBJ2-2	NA	CATSRENTGELFF	TGTGCCACCAGTAGGGAGAACACCGGGGAGCTGTTTTTT
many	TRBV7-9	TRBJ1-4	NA	CASSLNSAVNEKLFF	TGTGCCAGCAGCTTAAACTCGGCAGTTAATGAAAAACTGTTTTTT
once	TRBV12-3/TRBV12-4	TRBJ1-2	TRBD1	CASSVTGGGGYTF	TGTGCCAGCAGTGTAACAGGGGGAGGAGGCTACACCTTC
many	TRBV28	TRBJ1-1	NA	CASSLLAGKMDTEAFF	TGTGCCAGCAGTTTATTGGCAGGGAAGATGGACACTGAAGCTTTCTTT
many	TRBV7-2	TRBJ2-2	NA	CASSFGREDRRNTGELFF	TGTGCCAGCAGCTTCGGTCGGGAGGACAGGAGGAACACCGGGGAGCTGTTTTTT
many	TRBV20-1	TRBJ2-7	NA	CSPLTGYEQYF	TGCAGTCCCTTGACGGGTTACGAGCAGTACTTC
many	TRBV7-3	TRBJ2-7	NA	CASSDRGPEQYF	TGTGCCAGCAGCGATCGCGGCCCCGAGCAGTACTTC